The T cell receptor beta chain under discussion was sequenced for a study of cytomegalovirus exposure and HLA in healthy donors. Study-level information: A prior study identified roughly 110 million unique TCR beta sequences from some 200 million T cells.

Vbeta (60) and Jbeta (13) primers were used in the PCR. Generated by immunoSEQ multiplex PCR, the TCRdb table keeps only in-frame clones and is missing some. The sample table includes fewer than 85,000 clones. Study-level findings and limits: Researchers counted 164 TCR beta chains as cytomegalovirus-associated. TCR beta sequences reportedly predicted most subjects' HLA-A and HLA-B alleles accurately.

J was trimmed by 2 bases and V by 5 bases; bases with no gene match: 6. CDR1 KGHSH and CDR2 LQKENI come from the germline V gene. This CDR3 region has 15 residues. Worth noting for this clone: Its antigen is unidentified.

This TCR was recovered from a female donor in good health and CMV-seropositive. The chain is built from TRBV18 and TRBJ2-5, with 9 bases fitting TRBD2. The sample taken for sequencing was PBMCs. CDR3 coding DNA: TGTGCCAGCTCAAAAAGCGGGGGGATTCAAGAGACCCAGTACTTC. It specifies CASSKSGGIQETQYF.